Ten or more counts support the clone carrying this T cell receptor beta chain. Its antigen is undetermined. The CDR3 loop spans 12 amino acids. The V end lost 5 bases, the J end lost 5 bases, and 10 bases lay between the germline ends. This sample was included in a study of spatial heterogeneity in lung cancer. Study-level results: Counts of expanded intratumoral alpha and beta TCRs tracked tumor mutation counts. The estimate shows that only approximately 6.6% of tumor T cells were covered for alpha and 12% to 15% for beta chains.

The time point was: sample taken at primary tumor resection. Samples came from 60 to 75 TRACERx patients with untreated early-stage lung cancer. Individual TCR cDNA molecules each bore their own unique molecular identifier. TCRdb used MiXCR to reprocess the 5' RACE reads, holding one entry per CDR3 protein. The data show about 28,000 distinct CDR3 sequences, about 6.6% seen once. The chain employs TRBV12-3 or TRBV12-4 and TRBJ2-7; a weak D match, TRBD1 (6 bases). The sequencing used lung tumor tissue, collected at surgery. The TCR originated in a male donor with early-stage non-small cell lung cancer. In DNA form, the CDR3 reads TGTGCCAGCAGTAAGGACAGAAACGAGCAGTACTTC. Amino acid sequence: CASSKDRNEQYF.